This T cell receptor beta chain is drawn from a study of human T cells and chemical hapten exposure. Findings of the study overall: With regard to DPC sensitization, TCRs above 1 in 1000 frequency did not change.

The CDR3 runs 13 residues. The V and J ends lost 3 bases and 5 bases respectively, with 10 bases between them. CDR1 GTSNPN and CDR2 SVGIG come from the germline V gene (reference sequence). As regards this clonotype: Its antigen is unidentified.

In TCRdb, the RACE reads were re-called with MiXCR into one record per CDR3 protein. The table lists around 110,000 distinct CDR3 sequences, over 9% of them singletons. Stated time point: patch test 3, about 24 weeks after DPC sensitization. Documented treatment: therapeutic diphenylcyclopropenone sensitization with weekly scalp DPC. The material sequenced was whole blood, taken in connection with sensitization to the hapten diphenylcyclopropenone (DPC). The rearrangement joins TRBV30 to TRBJ2-2; D unresolved. This TCR was sampled from a woman between 45 and 60 years old with alopecia areata. Some clones in this sample may be carry-over from other donors' samples. In nucleotides, the CDR3 is TGTGCCTGGAGCCAAGCAGTTACCGGGGAGCTGTTTTTT. This gives the protein CAWSQAVTGELFF.